Presented here are 9 T cell receptor beta chains from one specimen sequenced in a study of cytomegalovirus exposure and HLA in healthy donors. The PCR was carried out with 60 Vbeta primers and 13 Jbeta primers. Sequencing used immunoSEQ multiplex PCR; TCRdb keeps in-frame clones, though not all of them. Of approximately 160,000 clones detected, about 71% appear once; the ten largest clones hold less than 3.5%. Sequencing input: PBMCs. The receptors were sampled from a woman aged 40 to 50 in good health and CMV-seropositive.

This chain joins TRBV11-1 and TRBJ2-7, with TRBD1 matching over 10 bases. Per the germline V gene, CDR1 is SGHAT and CDR2 is FQDESV (reference sequence). This CDR3 has 15 residues. V was pared by 4 bases and J by 0 bases, with 3 bases of the junction left unmatched. Written as DNA, the CDR3 is TGTGCCAGCAGCTCCCGGGACAGGGGCTCCTACGAGCAGTACTTC. Residues: CASSSRDRGSYEQYF.

The chain is built from TRBV4-1 and TRBJ2-5, with 12 positions matching TRBD1. V dropped 0 bases and J dropped 5; count of bases not matched to a gene: 16. The CDR3 loop spans 20 amino acids. Germline V gene lookup returns CDR1 MGHRA and CDR2 YSYEKL. CDR3 in amino acids: CASSQEGVPGQGALGETQYF. The CDR3 nucleotides read TGCGCCAGCAGCCAAGAGGGCGTCCCGGGACAGGGGGCTCTGGGTGAGACCCAGTACTTC.

The rearrangement joins TRBV6-5 to TRBJ2-7, with D tentatively TRBD1 (5 bases). Trimming took off 2 bases at V and 0 bases at J, with 8 bases between the two ends. CDR1 and CDR2 (germline): MNHEY, SVGAGI. CDR3 length: 14 residues. For the CDR3, the DNA is TGTGCCAGCAGTTACGGCAGGGTCTCCTACGAGCAGTACTTC. It encodes CASSYGRVSYEQYF.

V and J are TRBV7-2 and TRBJ2-3; 9 bases match TRBD1. This CDR3 has 15 amino acids. Germline CDR1 reads SGHTA; CDR2 reads FQGNSA. V was pared by 3 bases and J by 4 bases, with 5 bases of the junction left unmatched. The CDR3 sequence is CASSFPTGGSDTQYF. The CDR3, as DNA: TGTGCCAGCAGCTTCCCCACAGGGGGCTCAGATACGCAGTATTTT.

This chain connects TRBV9 to TRBJ1-1, with D uncertain. Germline-derived CDR1 and CDR2 are SGDLS and YYNGEE. Trimming left V 0 bases short and J 3 bases short, with 6 bases between. This CDR3 is 13 amino acids long. The CDR3 nucleotides are TGTGCCAGCAGCGTAGAATTAGACACTGAAGCTTTCTTT. It yields the protein CASSVELDTEAFF. Drawing the rest from reference TRBV9 and TRBJ1-1, the complete variable domain is DSGVTQTPKHLITATGQRVTLRCSPRSGDLSVYWYQQSLDQGLQFLIQYYNGEERAKGNILERFSAQQFPDLHSELNLSSLELGDSALYFCASSVELDTEAFFGQGTRLTVV.

This clone was counted between two and nine times. V usage is TRBV7-2 and J usage is TRBJ2-1; a possible D gene is TRBD2 (6 bases). V gave up 3 bases and J gave up 0 bases, with 15 bases separating them. The CDR3 spans 17 residues. The V gene's germline CDR1 is SGHTA and CDR2 FQGNSA. The CDR3: CASSFPVDGGSYNEQFF. The DNA for the CDR3 is TGTGCCAGCAGCTTCCCAGTTGACGGGGGCTCCTACAATGAGCAGTTCTTC. The whole variable domain, filled in from reference TRBV7-2 and TRBJ2-1, reads GAGVSQSPSNKVTEKGKDVELRCDPISGHTALYWYRQSLGQGLEFLIYFQGNSAPDKSGLPSDRFSAERTGGSVSTLTIQRTQQEDSAVYLCASSFPVDGGSYNEQFFGPGTRLTVL.

The chain links TRBV5-4 to TRBJ2-7; D might be TRBD2 (6 bases). The V and J ends lost 1 base and 5 bases respectively, with 13 bases between them. Germline CDR1 is SGHNT and CDR2 is YYREEE (reference sequence). The CDR3 loop spans 14 amino acids. The CDR3 nucleotides read TGTGCCAGCAGCTTGACGGAGGGCGTGGACGAGCAGTACTTC. Translated: CASSLTEGVDEQYF.

CDR3 sequence reads: CASSLLAGGGEQYF. CDR3 bases: TGTGCCAGCAGCCTACTAGCGGGAGGGGGTGAGCAGTACTTC. This chain links TRBV28 with TRBJ2-7; 13 bases match TRBD2. The CDR3 consists of 14 residues. Germline assignment: CDR1 MDHEN and CDR2 SYDVKM. V gave up 6 bases and J gave up 7 bases; unmatched junction bases: 6. The whole variable domain, filled in from reference TRBV28 and TRBJ2-7, reads DVKVTQSSRYLVKRTGEKVFLECVQDMDHENMFWYRQDPGLGLRLIYFSYDVKMKEKGDIPEGYSVSREKKERFSLILESASTNQTSMYLCASSLLAGGGEQYFGPGTRLTVT.

This clone was counted only a few times. This chain joins TRBV5-1 and TRBJ2-1; 9 positions agree with TRBD2. CDR1 and CDR2 (germline): SGHRS, YFSETQ. The CDR3 runs to 15 residues. With 0 bases clipped from V and 7 bases from J, the junction kept 5 bases outside the gene matches. This CDR3 is CASSLATSGMNEQFF. The CDR3 nucleotides read TGCGCCAGCAGCTTGGCGACTAGCGGAATGAATGAGCAGTTCTTC.